The 15 T cell receptor beta chains below were found in one sample sequenced in a study of regulatory T cells in long-lasting Graves disease. Regarding time point: newly diagnosed GD, antithyroid drugs for less than 3 months. The authors made the TCR library using RNA they extracted from PBMCs. Relying on iRepertoire HTBI primers and Arm-PCR of CDR3 regions, the team built TCR beta libraries. TCRdb redid the calling of the multiplex PCR reads with MiXCR, one entry per CDR3 protein. This table has 350,000 to 550,000 distinct CDR3 sequences, around 14% appearing once. The same data also contributed to another study, on T cells in Graves' hyperthyroidism and ophthalmopathy.

The sequencing used peripheral blood mononuclear cells (PBMCs), collected at new diagnosis, from a patient treated with antithyroid drugs. Receptor source: a woman in her twenties or thirties with Graves disease.

The V gene is TRBV12-3 or TRBV12-4, the J gene TRBJ1-5; D is unresolved. V was pared by 6 bases and J by 3 bases, with 9 bases between. The CDR3 runs to 13 residues. The CDR3 reads CASSLNVNQPQHF. CDR3 DNA sequence: TGTGCCAGCAGCCTTAATGTCAATCAGCCCCAGCATTTT.

This clonotype has a count of ten or more. V is TRBV11-2 and J is TRBJ2-2, with 10 bases identical to TRBD2. The CDR3 is 15 amino acids. CDR1 SGHAT and CDR2 FQNNGV come from the germline V gene. V lost 4 bases, J lost 4 bases, and 3 bases stayed unmatched. The CDR3 nucleotides read TGTGCCAGCAGCTCCGGACTAGCGGCCACCGGGGAGCTGTTTTTT. This sequence encodes CASSSGLAATGELFF.

The table lists this clonotype with many counts. The J gene is TRBJ1-1, the V gene TRBV29-1; D gene uncertain. CDR1 SQVTM and CDR2 ANQGSEA come from the germline V gene. The CDR3 has 10 amino acids. Trimming stripped 7 bases from V and 2 bases from J, with 5 bases between. DNA for the CDR3: TGCAGCGGCAGTAACACTGAAGCTTTCTTT. It specifies CSGSNTEAFF.

The table lists this clonotype with many counts. V is TRBV7-3 and J is TRBJ2-1; 9 bases are a match to TRBD2. This CDR3 has 14 amino acids. The junction had 5 bases not matched to a gene; V was cut back by 2 bases and J by 9 bases. Germline lookup yields CDR1 SGHTA and CDR2 FQGTGA. CDR3 coding DNA: TGTGCCAGCAGCTTACTAGCGGGAACGGTTGAGCAGTTCTTC. Encoded protein: CASSLLAGTVEQFF.

The chain links TRBV10-3 to TRBJ2-7; 10 bases are a match to TRBD2. V lost 10 bases and J lost 3; bases outside the gene matches: 6. CDR3 length: 13 amino acids. Germline CDR1 and CDR2: ENHRY and SYGVKD. The CDR3 sequence is CASSGTSVYEQYF. The CDR3 DNA reads as TGTGCCAGTTCCGGGACTAGCGTCTACGAGCAGTACTTC.

This chain connects TRBV24-1 to TRBJ2-2; a weak D match, TRBD1 (6 bases). The CDR3 sequence is 16 residues long. Trimming pared 1 base from V and 3 bases from J, leaving 11 bases between. Germline CDR1 KGHDR, CDR2 SFDVKD. DNA for the CDR3: TGTGCCACCAGTGATTTTGAACAGGGCTACACCGGGGAGCTGTTTTTT. It codes for CATSDFEQGYTGELFF.

In regard to this clonotype: A read error may explain this, as a much larger clone is one base away. V and J are TRBV11-2 and TRBJ1-1; D is possibly TRBD1 (6 bases). CDR3 length: 15 residues. V lost 11 bases and J lost 5, with 24 bases in between. Germline CDR1 reads SGHAT; CDR2 reads FQNNGV. CDR3 residues: CAGTIPGRGDTEAFF. In DNA form, the CDR3 reads TGTGCCGGCACCATCCCGGGCAGGGGAGATACTGAAGCTTTCTTT.

This clonotype has a handful of counts. The rearrangement uses TRBV9 and TRBJ2-7; either TRBD1 or TRBD2 may supply D (6 bases each). The CDR3 is made up of 15 amino acids. The V end was cut by 0 bases, the J end by 2 bases, with 12 bases between. Per the germline V gene, CDR1 is SGDLS and CDR2 is YYNGEE. The CDR3 DNA follows: TGTGCCAGCAGCGTAGGAGGGGGAGGCCCCTACGAGCAGTACTTC. It yields the protein CASSVGGGGPYEQYF.

This chain joins TRBV19 and TRBJ1-5; no clear D gene. Trimming stripped 3 bases from V and 0 bases from J, with 15 bases between. The V gene's germline CDR1 is LNHDA and CDR2 SQIVND (reference sequence). The CDR3 runs 17 residues. The DNA for the CDR3 is TGTGCCAGTAGTATCGTTCCCGGCAGCAATAGCAATCAGCCCCAGCATTTT. Encoded protein: CASSIVPGSNSNQPQHF.

Comment on this clonotype: Just one base apart from a much larger clone, this may be a read error. This rearrangement joins TRBV6-9 to TRBJ2-7; 9 nucleotides align to TRBD2. Germline CDR1 is MNHGY and CDR2 is SVAAGI. J gave up 7 bases and V 4 bases, and 14 bases lay outside the gene matches. This CDR3 comprises 16 residues. The CDR3 DNA sequence: TGTGCCAGCAGTTTCATGACTAGCGGAGACTACAATGAGCAGTACTTC. Protein product: CASSFMTSGDYNEQYF.

The sample holds a few counts of this clonotype. The chain joins TRBV3-1 to TRBJ2-3, with 7 bases matching TRBD2. The CDR3 has 16 residues. J lost 4 bases, V lost 0 bases, and 7 bases had no gene match. Germline-derived CDR1 and CDR2 are LGHDT and YNNKEL (reference sequence). CDR3 protein: CASSQDPSGNADTQYF. In nucleotides, the CDR3 is TGTGCCAGCAGCCAAGATCCCAGCGGGAATGCAGATACGCAGTATTTT.

The gene calls are TRBV28 and TRBJ1-5; D gene uncertain. The germline CDR1 and CDR2 sequences are MDHEN and SYDVKM. The ends were cut back, 6 bases at V and 1 base at J, with 10 bases in the middle. The CDR3 has 14 residues. Written as DNA, the CDR3 is TGTGCCAGCAGGCCGAGGGTGAGCAATCAGCCCCAGCATTTT. Its translation is CASRPRVSNQPQHF.

Note on this clonotype: Compared with germline, one end of the junction differs, possibly owing to a read error. V is TRBV12-3 or TRBV12-4 and J is TRBJ2-1, with unresolved D. The CDR3 extends over 14 amino acids. This CDR3 is CASSPPGLGNKQFF. The DNA of the CDR3 is TGTGCCAGCAGCCCCCCTGGTTTGGGCAATAAGCAGTTCTTC.

The chain joins TRBV6-1 to TRBJ2-3; no clear D gene. This CDR3 spans 12 amino acids. Germline CDR1 is MNHNS and CDR2 is SASEGT. The V end lost 7 bases, the J end lost 4 bases, and 9 bases lay between the germline ends. The CDR3 region has the DNA TGTGCCAGCACTTTACCCCCAGATACGCAGTATTTT. Protein product: CASTLPPDTQYF.

In its sample, this clonotype was seen many times. This chain connects TRBV9 to TRBJ2-7; D unclear. CDR1 is SGDLS, CDR2 YYNGEE, per germline. The length of the CDR3 is 14 residues. Trimming took 4 bases from V and 0 from J, leaving 11 bases between them. The CDR3 bases are TGTGCCAGCAGCAAATCCCGCGGCTCCTACGAGCAGTACTTC. Translated: CASSKSRGSYEQYF.